This TCR beta chain was documented in a study of shared clonotypes between healthy human individuals. Study as a whole: Each donor's CD8 memory used one plate, CD8 naive two, each CD4 subset three.

This CDR3 is built from 16 residues. As concerns this clone: Antigen: not known.

Study-wide findings and caveats: The study drew on few donors, limiting represented genetic and exposure-history diversity.

Sequencing used immunoSEQ multiplex PCR; TCRdb keeps in-frame clones, though not all of them. The sample has millions of clones; around nine tenths are singletons. The clonotype originates from a man aged 18 to 29 in good health. Source material: naive CD4+ T cells sorted from blood. Described subset: CD45RA+ positively selected. This chain connects TRBV21-1 to TRBJ2-7; the table assigns TRBD1, which was not confirmed against the DNA. TRBV21-1 is a recognized pseudogene. The DNA for the CDR3 is TGTGCCAGCAGCAAAAGATGGCAGGGACAAAACAACGAGCAGTACTTC. Translation gives CASSKRWQGQNNEQYF.